This T cell receptor beta chain was captured by sequencing in a study of Graves' ophthalmopathy and Graves' hyperthyroidism. This clonotype was counted ten times or more. Ophthalmopathy-affected donors exhibited moderate-to-severe activity, CAS ≥3, NOSPECS ≥4, and duration under 3 months. Certain patients, namely those with other autoimmune diseases, uncontrolled infections, pregnancy or lactation, were excluded. Germline-derived CDR1 and CDR2 are MNHNS and SASEGT. This CDR3 is built from 16 residues. The V gene end was trimmed by 4 bases and the J gene end by 6 bases; junction bases not matched to a gene: 14. As the template, RNA transcripts were used to amplify TCR beta CDR3 regions. The first-round RT-PCR employed HTBI primers together with the Qiagen OneStep RT-PCR kit. A multiplex PCR was then performed as the second round. TCRdb reanalysed the multiplex PCR reads using MiXCR and keeps one entry per CDR3 protein. The sample has 200,000 to 250,000 distinct CDR3 sequences; roughly 21% are singletons.

The gene calls are TRBV6-1 and TRBJ1-2, with 7 positions matching TRBD1. The sequencing input was peripheral blood. This clonotype was obtained from a woman aged 50 to 60 with Graves' ophthalmopathy. The CDR3 DNA follows: TGTGCCAGCAGTGTCGGGACAGCTCCTGGGATTAATGGCTACACCTTC. It is translated as CASSVGTAPGINGYTF.